This T cell receptor (beta chain) was sequenced in a study of PD-L1 blockade in urothelial cancer (dated 2017 in TCRdb). About the full investigation: All patients started therapy around 2014 and received atezolizumab 1,200 mg intravenously every 3 weeks. Approximately 29 patients had pretreatment blood TCR-seq, about 25 had at least one posttreatment blood collection, and about 25 had tumor TCR-seq. Blood samples gave a median of around 140,000 T cells and tens of thousands of unique TCRs, with a median clonality of about 0.078. About nine tenths of the roughly 29 patients were males with bladder-origin urothelial cancer, and about 60% of the roughly 29 reported a prior smoking history. Blood samples were analyzed at 3 weeks after treatment start (second dose) and at 6 weeks after treatment start. An exploratory multi-omic analysis was conducted of the somatic, immune and clinical correlates of response to PD-L1 blockade with atezolizumab in urothelial cancer. Pretreatment tumor samples, along with matched peripheral blood collected serially before and after atezolizumab treatment, underwent TCR sequencing. In the same patients, whole exome sequencing and RNA sequencing of pretreatment tumors were performed in addition to TCR sequencing. Durable clinical benefit meant progression-free survival longer than 6 months, and TCR features were also tested against progression-free and overall survival. Patients had an ECOG performance status of 0 or 1 and had received between 0 and 3 prior chemotherapy regimens. Durable clinical benefit was achieved by nine patients and was not achieved by 20 patients.

Explained via the paper, the time point label denotes: peripheral blood 6 weeks after treatment start. A cohort of roughly 30 patients with locally advanced or metastatic urothelial carcinoma, treated at Memorial Sloan Kettering on a trial protocol, was included. Peripheral blood mononuclear cells were collected pretreatment and during treatment, with between 1 and 8 total time points per patient. The Qiagen DNeasy Blood extraction kit was used to purify genomic DNA from total PBMCs and tumor samples. PBMCs were collected pretreatment and during treatment, and were isolated and stored as previously described. Points on this clone: Its target antigen remains unknown. Base quality data are lacking; no much larger clone is found one base away.

The study at large found these results: Because the sample size was small (n ≈ 31) and many of the analyses were exploratory, the results are meant to be hypothesis-generating. Greater expansion of tumor-associated TCR clones in peripheral blood 3 weeks after the start of treatment was observed in patients with durable benefit (n ≈ 22, p = 0.022). Improved progression-free and overall survival was associated with having pretreatment peripheral blood TCR clonality below the median.

From the germline V gene, CDR1 is MNHEY and CDR2 is SVGAGI. V is clipped by 5 bases and J by 6 bases, and the sequence between their germline boundaries is 9 bases long. From cysteine to phenylalanine, the CDR3 is 12 amino acids long. Of the read, only the CDR3 DNA is kept; its 36 bases are in frame from base 1. Synthetic TCR analog templates were spiked into each PCR so that absolute template abundance could be estimated from read counts. The immunoSEQ assay used bias-controlled V and J gene primers to amplify TCRbeta CDR3 regions from genomic DNA. Sequencing of rearranged TCRbeta segments was done at approximately 20X coverage. Concerning the study's data processing: Sequencing errors were corrected by clustering, and CDR3s were annotated against IMGT so that V, D and J genes could be assigned. Only productive TCRbeta rearrangements were used in downstream analyses, excluding out-of-frame or stop-codon sequences. Clonality was computed as one minus Shannon entropy normalized by the log of the number of unique productive sequences. Fisher's exact test with Benjamini-Hochberg correction, using a cutoff of adjusted p below 0.01, was how clones that differed between time points or between blood and tumor were identified. In its TCRdb copy, this immuneACCESS table keeps in-frame sequences only and misses some clones. Where compared with another copy, unresolved V genes explain less than half of these, and the others have no known cause. For V, J and clone size, that table is used; D and trimming come from the DNA. Counted in this sample were roughly 120,000 clones; 80% to 95% of them appeared once. The ten biggest clones cover 3.5% to 4.5% of the sample.

This chain joins TRBV6-5 to TRBJ2-3, with a tentative D gene TRBD2 over 5 matching bases. Sequencing used PBMCs, obtained around atezolizumab (anti-PD-L1) treatment. The clonotype comes from a man aged 55 to 70 with urothelial cancer. CDR3 protein: CASSRAADTQYF. The DNA sequence reads TGTGCCAGCAGTAGAGCGGCGGATACGCAGTATTTT.